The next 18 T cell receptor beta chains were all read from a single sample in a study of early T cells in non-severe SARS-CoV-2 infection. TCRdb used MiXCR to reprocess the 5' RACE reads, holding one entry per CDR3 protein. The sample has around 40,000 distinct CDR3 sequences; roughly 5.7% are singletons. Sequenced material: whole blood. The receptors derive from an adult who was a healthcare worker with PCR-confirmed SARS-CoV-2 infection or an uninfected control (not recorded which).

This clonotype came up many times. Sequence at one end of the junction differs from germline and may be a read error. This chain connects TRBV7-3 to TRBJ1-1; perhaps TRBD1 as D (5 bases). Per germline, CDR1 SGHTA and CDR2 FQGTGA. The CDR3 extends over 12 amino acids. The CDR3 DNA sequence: TGTGCCAGCAGCTTACCCCGACAGAAGCTCGTTTTT. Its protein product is CASSLPRQKLVF.

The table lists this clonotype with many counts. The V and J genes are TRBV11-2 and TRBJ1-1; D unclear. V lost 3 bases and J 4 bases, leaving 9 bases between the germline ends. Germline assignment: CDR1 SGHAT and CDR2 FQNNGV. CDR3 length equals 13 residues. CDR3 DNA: TGTGCCAGCAGCTTTTTTTCGGGCACTGAAGCTTTCTTT. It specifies CASSFFSGTEAFF.

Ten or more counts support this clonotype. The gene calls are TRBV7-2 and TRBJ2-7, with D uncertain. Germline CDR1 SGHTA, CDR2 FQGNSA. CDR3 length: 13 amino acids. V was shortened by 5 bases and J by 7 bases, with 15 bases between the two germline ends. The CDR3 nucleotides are TGTGCCAGCAGCGGGTTTATTGGGCGTGAGCAGTACTTC. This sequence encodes CASSGFIGREQYF.

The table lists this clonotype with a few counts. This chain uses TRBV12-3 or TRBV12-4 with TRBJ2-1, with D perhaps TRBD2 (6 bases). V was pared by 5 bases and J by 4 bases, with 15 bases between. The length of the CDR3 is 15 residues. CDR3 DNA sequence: TGTGCCAGCAGTCTGGTGACCGGGACTTACAATGAGCAGTTCTTC. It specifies CASSLVTGTYNEQFF.

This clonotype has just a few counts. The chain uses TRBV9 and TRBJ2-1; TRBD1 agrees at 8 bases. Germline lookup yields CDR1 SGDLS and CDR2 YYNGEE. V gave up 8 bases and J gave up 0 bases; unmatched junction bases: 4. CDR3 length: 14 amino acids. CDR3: CASPGTGSYNEQFF. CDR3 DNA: TGTGCCAGTCCCGGGACAGGCTCCTACAATGAGCAGTTCTTC. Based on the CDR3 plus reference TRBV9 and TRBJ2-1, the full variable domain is DSGVTQTPKHLITATGQRVTLRCSPRSGDLSVYWYQQSLDQGLQFLIQYYNGEERAKGNILERFSAQQFPDLHSELNLSSLELGDSALYFCASPGTGSYNEQFFGPGTRLTVL.

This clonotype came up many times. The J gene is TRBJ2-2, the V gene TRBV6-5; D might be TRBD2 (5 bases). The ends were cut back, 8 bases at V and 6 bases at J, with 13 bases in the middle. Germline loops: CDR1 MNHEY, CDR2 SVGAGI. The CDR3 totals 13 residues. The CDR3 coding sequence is TGTGCCAGCGCGTCTCGGGATGCCGGGGAGCTGTTTTTT. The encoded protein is CASASRDAGELFF.

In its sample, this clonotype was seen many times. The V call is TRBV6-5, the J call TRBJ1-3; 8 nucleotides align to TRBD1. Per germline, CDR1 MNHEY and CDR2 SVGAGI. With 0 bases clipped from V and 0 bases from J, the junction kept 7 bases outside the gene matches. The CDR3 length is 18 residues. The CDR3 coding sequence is TGTGCCAGCAGTTACTCTTTCGGCAGGGGGCACTCTGGAAACACCATATATTTT. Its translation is CASSYSFGRGHSGNTIYF.

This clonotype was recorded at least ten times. Here the CDR3 reads CASSLWDQPQHF. DNA for the CDR3: TGTGCCAGCAGCTTATGGGACCAGCCCCAGCATTTT. The chain has TRBV7-9 and TRBJ1-5, with a possible D match to TRBD1 (5 bases). The V end lost 2 bases, the J end lost 7 bases, and 6 bases lay between the germline ends. Germline V gene sequence: CDR1 SEHNR, CDR2 FQNEAQ (reference sequence). The CDR3 is 12 residues long.

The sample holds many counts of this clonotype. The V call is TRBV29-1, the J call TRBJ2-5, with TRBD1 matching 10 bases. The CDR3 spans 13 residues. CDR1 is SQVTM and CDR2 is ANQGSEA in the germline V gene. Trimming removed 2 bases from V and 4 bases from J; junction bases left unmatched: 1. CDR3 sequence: CSVEWDRGETQYF. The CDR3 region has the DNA TGCAGCGTTGAATGGGACAGGGGAGAGACCCAGTACTTC.

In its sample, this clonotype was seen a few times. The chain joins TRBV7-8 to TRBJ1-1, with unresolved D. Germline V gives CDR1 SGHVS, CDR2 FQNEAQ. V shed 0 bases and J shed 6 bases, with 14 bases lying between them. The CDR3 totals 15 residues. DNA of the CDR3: TGTGCCAGCAGCTTAGCGGGTCCTTGGGAATCTGAAGCTTTCTTT. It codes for CASSLAGPWESEAFF.

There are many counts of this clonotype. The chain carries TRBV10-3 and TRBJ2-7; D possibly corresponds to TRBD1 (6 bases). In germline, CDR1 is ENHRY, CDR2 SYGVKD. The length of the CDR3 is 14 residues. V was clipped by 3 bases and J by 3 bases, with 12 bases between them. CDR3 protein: CAISEGTLGYEQYF. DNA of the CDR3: TGTGCCATCAGTGAAGGGACATTGGGCTACGAGCAGTACTTC.

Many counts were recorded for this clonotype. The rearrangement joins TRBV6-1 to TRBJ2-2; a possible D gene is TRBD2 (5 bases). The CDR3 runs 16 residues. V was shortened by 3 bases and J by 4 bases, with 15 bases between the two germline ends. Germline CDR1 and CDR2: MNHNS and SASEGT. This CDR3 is CASSESDVSGTGELFF. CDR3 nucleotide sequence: TGTGCCAGCAGTGAGTCAGATGTCAGCGGCACCGGGGAGCTGTTTTTT.

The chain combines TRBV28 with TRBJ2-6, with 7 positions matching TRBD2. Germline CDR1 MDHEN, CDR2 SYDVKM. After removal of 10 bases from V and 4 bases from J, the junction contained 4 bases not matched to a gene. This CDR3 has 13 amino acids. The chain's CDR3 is CATGGSGANVLTF. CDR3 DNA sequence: TGTGCCACCGGGGGGAGCGGGGCCAACGTCCTGACTTTC. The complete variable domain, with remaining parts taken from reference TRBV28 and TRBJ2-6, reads DVKVTQSSRYLVKRTGEKVFLECVQDMDHENMFWYRQDPGLGLRLIYFSYDVKMKEKGDIPEGYSVSREKKERFSLILESASTNQTSMYLCATGGSGANVLTFGAGSRLTVL.

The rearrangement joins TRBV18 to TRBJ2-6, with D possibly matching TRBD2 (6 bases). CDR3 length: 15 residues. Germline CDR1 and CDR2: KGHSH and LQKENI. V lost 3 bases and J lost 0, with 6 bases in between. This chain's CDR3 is CASSPRDSGANVLTF. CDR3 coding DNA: TGTGCCAGCTCACCGCGGGACTCTGGGGCCAACGTCCTGACTTTC.

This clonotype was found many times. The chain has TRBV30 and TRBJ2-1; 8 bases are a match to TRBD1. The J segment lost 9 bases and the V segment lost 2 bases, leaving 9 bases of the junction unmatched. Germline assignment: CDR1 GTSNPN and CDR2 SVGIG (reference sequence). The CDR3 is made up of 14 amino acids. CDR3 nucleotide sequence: TGTGCCTGGAGTATAGACAGGGGAGTGGGTGAGCAGTTCTTC. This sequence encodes CAWSIDRGVGEQFF.

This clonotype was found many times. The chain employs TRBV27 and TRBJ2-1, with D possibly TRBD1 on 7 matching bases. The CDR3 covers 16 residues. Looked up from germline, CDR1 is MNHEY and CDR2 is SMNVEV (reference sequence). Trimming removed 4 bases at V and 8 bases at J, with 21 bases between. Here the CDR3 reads CASSSLGGQDRDEQFF. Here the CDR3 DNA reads TGTGCCAGCAGTTCCCTCGGGGGTCAAGACAGGGATGAGCAGTTCTTC.

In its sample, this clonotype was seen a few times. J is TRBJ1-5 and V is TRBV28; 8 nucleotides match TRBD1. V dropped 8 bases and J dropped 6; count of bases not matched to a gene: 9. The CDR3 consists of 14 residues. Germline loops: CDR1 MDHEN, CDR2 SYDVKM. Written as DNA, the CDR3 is TGTGCCAGCCAAGGACAGGGTGAAGGTCAGCCCCAGCATTTT. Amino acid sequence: CASQGQGEGQPQHF.

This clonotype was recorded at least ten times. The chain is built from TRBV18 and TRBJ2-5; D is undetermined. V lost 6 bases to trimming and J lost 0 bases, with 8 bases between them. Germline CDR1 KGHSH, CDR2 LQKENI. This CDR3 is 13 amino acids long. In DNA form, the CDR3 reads TGTGCCAGCTCGCCCCGGGACCAAGAGACCCAGTACTTC. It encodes CASSPRDQETQYF.